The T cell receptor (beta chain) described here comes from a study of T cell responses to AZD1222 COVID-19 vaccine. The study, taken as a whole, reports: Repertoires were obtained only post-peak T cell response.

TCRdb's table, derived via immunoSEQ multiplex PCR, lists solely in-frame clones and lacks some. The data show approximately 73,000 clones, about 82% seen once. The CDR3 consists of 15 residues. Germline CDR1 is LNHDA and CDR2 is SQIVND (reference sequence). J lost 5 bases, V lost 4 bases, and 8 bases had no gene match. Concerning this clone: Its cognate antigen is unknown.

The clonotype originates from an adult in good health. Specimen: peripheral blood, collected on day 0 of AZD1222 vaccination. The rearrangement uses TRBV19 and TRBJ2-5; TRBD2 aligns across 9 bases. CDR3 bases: TGTGCCAGTAGTAATCGAGCGGGGGGCAGGGAGACCCAGTACTTC. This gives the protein CASSNRAGGRETQYF.